This TCR beta chain came from a study of OX40 agonist ivuxolimab in advanced cancers. In the study overall: Three patients got partial responses; one had hepatocellular carcinoma and two had cutaneous melanoma. Study-wide points: Low normalized T-cell clonal expansion was additionally recorded for some nonresponders.

CDR3 length equals 18 residues. Trimming took 5 bases from V and 0 from J, leaving 20 bases between them. CDR1 and CDR2 (germline): MDHEN, SYDVKM. No patient had autoimmune disease or received systemic immunosuppression. Concerning this clone itself: Its antigen is unknown.

TCRdb keeps only in-frame clones here, not all; method: immunoSEQ multiplex PCR. The sample has approximately 70,000 clones, roughly nine tenths seen once. The origin of this receptor is an adult with an advanced solid tumor such as melanoma, head and neck, liver or kidney cancer. Sequences were derived from CD4+ or CD8+ T cells sorted from blood, sampled in a trial of the OX40 agonist ivuxolimab. V gene TRBV28 combines with J gene TRBJ2-1; D could derive from TRBD1 or TRBD2 (5 bases each). The CDR3, as DNA: TGTGCCAGCAGTCCTTCCTCGGGACGCCTAAGCTCCTACAATGAGCAGTTCTTC. Amino acid sequence: CASSPSSGRLSSYNEQFF. The whole variable domain, filled in from reference TRBV28 and TRBJ2-1, reads DVKVTQSSRYLVKRTGEKVFLECVQDMDHENMFWYRQDPGLGLRLIYFSYDVKMKEKGDIPEGYSVSREKKERFSLILESASTNQTSMYLCASSPSSGRLSSYNEQFFGPGTRLTVL.